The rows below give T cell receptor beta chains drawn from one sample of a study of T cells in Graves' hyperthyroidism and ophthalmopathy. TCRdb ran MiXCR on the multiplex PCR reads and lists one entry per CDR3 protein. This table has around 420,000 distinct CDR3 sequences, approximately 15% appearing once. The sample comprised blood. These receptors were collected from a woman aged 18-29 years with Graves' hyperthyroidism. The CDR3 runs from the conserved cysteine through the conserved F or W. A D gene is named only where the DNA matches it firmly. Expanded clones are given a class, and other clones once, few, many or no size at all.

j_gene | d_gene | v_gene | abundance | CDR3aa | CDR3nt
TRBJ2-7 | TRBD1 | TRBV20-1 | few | CSATGQDYEQYF | TGCAGTGCTACTGGACAGGACTACGAGCAGTACTTC
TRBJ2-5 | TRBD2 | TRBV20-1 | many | CSASGGMVAGIQETQYF | TGCAGTGCTAGCGGGGGGATGGTAGCGGGAATACAAGAGACCCAGTACTTC
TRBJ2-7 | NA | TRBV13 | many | CASSGTKSYEQYF | TGTGCCAGCTCCGGGACAAAGTCCTACGAGCAGTACTTC
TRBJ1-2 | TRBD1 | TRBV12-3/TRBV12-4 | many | CASSLQQDRVYGYTF | TGTGCCAGCAGTTTACAGCAAGACAGGGTCTATGGCTACACCTTC
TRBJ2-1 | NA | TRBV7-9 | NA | CASSFFGHGYNEQFF | TGTGCCAGCAGCTTTTTTGGGCACGGCTACAATGAGCAGTTCTTC
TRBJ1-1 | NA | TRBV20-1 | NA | CSARDWPGVSTEAFF | TGCAGTGCTAGAGATTGGCCGGGGGTTAGCACTGAAGCTTTCTTT
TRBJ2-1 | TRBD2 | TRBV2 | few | CASSELAGGPRNNEQFF | TGTGCCAGCAGTGAACTAGCGGGAGGGCCACGGAACAATGAGCAGTTCTTC
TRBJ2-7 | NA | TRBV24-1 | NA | CATSDRSPGQQYF | TGTGCTACCAGTGATAGATCCCCGGGACAGCAGTACTTC
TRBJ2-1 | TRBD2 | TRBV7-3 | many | CASSPGLAGGHEQFF | TGTGCCAGCAGCCCGGGACTAGCGGGAGGACATGAGCAGTTCTTC
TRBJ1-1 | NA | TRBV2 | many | CASKDFLNTEAFF | TGTGCCAGCAAAGACTTTCTAAACACTGAAGCTTTCTTT
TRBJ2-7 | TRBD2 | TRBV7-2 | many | CASRQSGGPLHEQYF | TGTGCCAGCAGACAAAGCGGGGGCCCTTTGCACGAGCAGTACTTC
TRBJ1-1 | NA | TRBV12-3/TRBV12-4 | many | CASSFTVSDTEAFF | TGTGCCAGCAGTTTCACGGTGTCGGACACTGAAGCTTTCTTT
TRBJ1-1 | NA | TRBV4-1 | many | CASSRGLKDTEAFF | TGCGCCAGCAGCCGGGGCCTAAAGGACACTGAAGCTTTCTTT
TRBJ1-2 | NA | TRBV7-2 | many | CASSLERGLGYGYTF | TGTGCCAGCAGCTTAGAGCGGGGGCTCGGCTATGGCTACACCTTC
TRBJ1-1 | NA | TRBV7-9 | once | CASSLDAVEAFF | TGTGCCAGCAGCTTAGATGCGGTAGAAGCTTTCTTT
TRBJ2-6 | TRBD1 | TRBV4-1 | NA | CASSRGGQASGANVLTF | TGCGCCAGCAGCCGAGGGGGACAGGCCTCTGGGGCCAACGTCCTGACTTTC
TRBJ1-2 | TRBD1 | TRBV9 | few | CASSLDRAAYGYTF | TGTGCCAGCAGCTTGGACAGGGCCGCATATGGCTACACCTTC
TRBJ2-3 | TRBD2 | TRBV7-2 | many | CASSTYLAGDTQYF | TGTGCCAGCAGCACCTACCTAGCGGGGGATACGCAGTATTTT
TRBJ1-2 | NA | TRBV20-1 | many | CSARTSRHGYTF | TGCAGTGCTAGGACATCCAGACATGGCTACACCTTC
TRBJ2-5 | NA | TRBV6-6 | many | CASSYSRGPSSQETQYF | TGTGCCAGCAGTTACTCTCGGGGACCCTCCTCTCAAGAGACCCAGTACTTC
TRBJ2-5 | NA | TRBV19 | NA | CASSIGGTGRETQYF | TGTGCCAGTAGTATAGGCGGGACGGGTCGGGAGACCCAGTACTTC